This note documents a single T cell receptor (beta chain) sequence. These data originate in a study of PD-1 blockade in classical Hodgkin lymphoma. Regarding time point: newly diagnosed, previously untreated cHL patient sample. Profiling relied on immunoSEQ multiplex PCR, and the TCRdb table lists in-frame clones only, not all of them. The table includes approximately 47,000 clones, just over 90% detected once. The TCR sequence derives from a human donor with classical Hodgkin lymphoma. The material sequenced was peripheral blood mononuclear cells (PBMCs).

The CDR3 protein is CASSLKMGETQYF. CDR3 DNA: TGTGCCAGCAGCCTTAAGATGGGAGAGACCCAGTACTTC. The rearrangement links TRBV13 to TRBJ2-5; no clear D. Between the trimmed V and J ends, which lost 5 bases and 4 bases, there was a span of 11 bases. This CDR3 is built from 13 residues. Germline V CDR1 and CDR2: PRHDT, FYEKMQ (reference sequence).